The entry below gives a single TCR beta chain sequence along with its context. This record comes from a study of shared clonotypes between healthy human individuals. Trimming cost V 6 bases and J 5 bases, with 17 bases left between them. This CDR3 has 15 residues. Germline-derived CDR1 and CDR2 are MNHEY and SVGAGI. Study processing details: Without quality scores, immunoSEQ junctional reads could not be filtered like full-length reads. Sequencing used immunoSEQ multiplex PCR; TCRdb keeps in-frame clones, though not all of them. For V, J and clone size, that table is used; D and trimming come from the DNA. The sample yields about 700,000 clones, approximately 74% seen once.

The source of this sequence is a woman aged 30 to 39 in good health. Sequenced material: memory CD4+ T cells sorted from blood. Documented subset: CD45RA-negative fraction. The chain has TRBV6-5 and TRBJ2-1, with a tentative D call TRBD2 (5 bases). The CDR3 loop is CASRGILRVDNEQFF. DNA for the CDR3: TGTGCCAGCAGGGGGATCCTGCGGGTCGACAATGAGCAGTTCTTC.